This TCR beta chain was found in a study of OX40 agonist ivuxolimab in advanced cancers. Study-wide context: Ivuxolimab was an agonistic, fully human IgG2 monoclonal antibody directed against OX40 (CD134), a costimulatory receptor. Intravenous ivuxolimab was administered to patients every 2 weeks at six dose levels: 0.01, 0.1, 0.3, 1.5, 3 and 10 mg/kg. Among the 52 dose-escalation patients, about 20 had hepatocellular carcinoma, around 15 melanoma, 9 renal cell carcinoma and 9 head and neck cancer. In the dose-escalation cohort, approximately 82% of patients were male, and the mean age was approximately 64 years, with a range of roughly 20 to 80. Patients were allowed to have had prior anti-PD-1, anti-PD-L1 or anti-CTLA-4 therapy, and around 43% of the dose-escalation patients had been treated with checkpoint inhibitors. Partial responses occurred in three dose-escalation patients: two with cutaneous melanoma and one with hepatocellular carcinoma. Peripheral TCRbeta sequencing was intended to test whether TCR sequence diversity was altered and clonal T-cell expansion was caused by ivuxolimab. The paper describes the monotherapy dose-escalation part (N ≈ 51 patients) of the phase I trial of ivuxolimab. General conclusions and limits of the study: Partial responders in the 0.1-3.0 mg/kg groups had among the lowest normalized peripheral clonal expansion, especially among CD8+ T cells. After ivuxolimab, CD8+ T cells had more expanded clones than CD4+ T cells on average. Low levels of normalized T-cell clonal expansion were also seen in some nonresponding patients. At doses of 0.1 to 3.0 mg/kg, clonal expansion of both CD4+ and CD8+ blood T cells was observed from baseline to week 6. Antigen specificity was not determined for the clonally expanded peripheral T cells.

To sequence the TCRbeta CDR3 region, genomic DNA was isolated from the sorted cells. The immunoSEQ Assay was used for sequencing of TCRbeta CDR3 regions. Here the immuneACCESS table is served through TCRdb, limited to in-frame sequences with V and J called. Missing clones are a known gap in these copies; in checked studies unresolved V genes cover under half, and the rest lacks a known reason. The sample table shows about 61,000 clones, and around 92% are seen once. The biggest ten clones account for around 25% of the sample. The trial excluded patients who had a history of autoimmune disease or who were on systemic immunosuppression. Peripheral blood for TCR sequencing was collected from all dose cohorts at baseline, on cycle 4 day 1, and on cycle 7 day 1. The samples were taken from a phase I, first-in-human, multicenter, open-label dose-escalation trial of ivuxolimab. Adults with locally advanced or metastatic melanoma, renal cell, hepatocellular, or head and neck squamous cell carcinoma were enrolled in the trial. Before TCR sequencing, CD4+ T cells and CD8+ T cells from peripheral blood were sorted into separate populations.

The CDR3 covers 16 residues, taking in both the cysteine and the phenylalanine. Only the CDR3 DNA is retained, 48 bases long and in frame from the first base. Unmatched junction bases come to 11, with V trimmed by 6 bases and J by 2 bases. CDR1 is given as SNHLY and CDR2 as FYNNEI, both from the germline V gene. As regards this clone: Its antigen remains unidentified. No much larger clone exists at a distance of one base, and base qualities are not known.

The sample consisted of CD4+ or CD8+ T cells sorted from blood, taken in a trial of the OX40 agonist ivuxolimab. This receptor chain uses TRBV2 and TRBJ2-5; TRBD2 aligns with 8 central bases. The source of this sequence is an adult with an advanced solid tumor such as melanoma, head and neck, liver or kidney cancer. The DNA sequence reads TGTGCCAGCAGCCTCAGCGGGAGAAGACCACAAGAGACCCAGTACTTC. Translated, this is CASSLSGRRPQETQYF.